The TCR beta chain under discussion was sequenced for a study of identical twins. This clonotype was counted at least ten times. One junction end disagrees with the germline gene, perhaps due to a read error. This CDR3 region has 12 residues. Per germline, CDR1 SEHNR and CDR2 FQNEAQ (reference sequence). One entry per CDR3 protein results from TCRdb running MiXCR on the 5' RACE reads. This sample has approximately 220,000 distinct CDR3 sequences, with 6% to 8.5% found just once. The data also belong to a second study, concerning yellow fever vaccine responses in identical twins.

This receptor was identified in a woman under 30 in good health. This chain connects TRBV7-9 to TRBJ1-1; D is possibly TRBD1 (5 bases). The sequencing sample was made of CD8+ T cells sorted from blood. The CDR3 bases are TGTGCCAGCAGTTTAGGGGTCACTGAAGCTTTCTTT. Translation gives CASSLGVTEAFF.